This T cell receptor beta chain appears in the sequencing data of a study of shared clonotypes between healthy human individuals. Only in-frame clones appear in the TCRdb table, and some are missing; sequencing was by immunoSEQ multiplex PCR. Of 2 million to 2.5 million clones in the sample, about 93% were seen once. CDR1 and CDR2 from the germline V gene are WSHSY and SAAADI. The CDR3 runs 17 residues. Deletions cut 3 bases from V and 7 bases from J, with 22 bases between. Naive CD8 cells were CD45RO-negative, positively selected for CCR7, excluding terminally differentiated effector memory CD45RA+ cells.

The receptor's source is a man aged 18 to 30 in good health. Some clones in this sample may be carry-over from other donors' samples. Sequencing was performed on naive CD8+ T cells from PBMCs. This chain links TRBV10-2 with TRBJ1-5; D remains unclear. CDR3 sequence reads: CASSEGPLVSGGQPQHF. The CDR3 DNA reads TGCGCCAGCAGTGAAGGGCCCTTAGTTTCGGGAGGGCAGCCCCAGCATTTT.